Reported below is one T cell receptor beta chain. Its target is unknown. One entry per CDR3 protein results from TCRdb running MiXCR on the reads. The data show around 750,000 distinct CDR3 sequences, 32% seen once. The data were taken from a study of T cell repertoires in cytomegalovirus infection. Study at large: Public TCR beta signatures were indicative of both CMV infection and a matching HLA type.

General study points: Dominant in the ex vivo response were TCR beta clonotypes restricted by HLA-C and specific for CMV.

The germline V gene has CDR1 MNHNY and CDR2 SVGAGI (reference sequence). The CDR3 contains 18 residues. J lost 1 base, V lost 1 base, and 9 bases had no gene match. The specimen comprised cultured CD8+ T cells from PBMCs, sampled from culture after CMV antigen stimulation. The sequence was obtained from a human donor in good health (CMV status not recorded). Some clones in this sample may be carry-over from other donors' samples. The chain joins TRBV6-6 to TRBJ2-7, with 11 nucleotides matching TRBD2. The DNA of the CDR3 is TGTGCCAGCAGTTACTTGGGCATGGGACTAGCGGATTCCTACGAGCAGTACTTC. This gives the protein CASSYLGMGLADSYEQYF.